Listed here is a single TCR beta chain. The antigen is undetermined. The sample comes from a study of T cell responses to AZD1222 COVID-19 vaccine. Findings and caveats of the study: Spike-wide coverage was observed for vaccine-associated CD4 TCRs, with dominant responses at 160-218 and 743-854. There were mostly white British donors and more females than males, and clonal diversity was possibly underestimated.

The method was immunoSEQ multiplex PCR; TCRdb's version includes in-frame clones alone and lacks a portion of them. The repertoire includes 70,000 to 95,000 clones, about nine tenths of them detected once, and 6.9% sits in the top ten. The V gene lost 2 bases and the J gene lost 5 bases, with 9 bases spanning the gap. Germline CDR1 is MDHEN and CDR2 is SYDVKM. This CDR3 has 14 residues. The source material was peripheral blood, sampled 28 days after the second AZD1222 dose. The chain recombines TRBV28 with TRBJ1-4; D is ambiguous. This receptor was taken from an adult who received the AZD1222 COVID-19 vaccine. The CDR3 region has the DNA TGTGCCAGCAGTTTAGGCAGCCTGAATGAAAAACTGTTTTTT. Its protein is CASSLGSLNEKLFF.